The 24 T cell receptor beta chains in this list originate from one sample, sequenced in a study of shared clonotypes between healthy human individuals. Generated by immunoSEQ multiplex PCR, the TCRdb table keeps only in-frame clones and is missing some. The sample consists of 450,000 to 700,000 clones, over 95% of them appearing once. The naive CD8 subset, CD45RO-negative cells positively selected for CCR7, excluded terminally differentiated effector memory CD45RA+ cells. The sequenced sample consisted of naive CD8+ T cells sorted from blood. The receptors were sampled from a young woman in good health.

This clone appeared a single time. V gene TRBV5-1 combines with J gene TRBJ2-3, with D uncertain. Germline lookup yields CDR1 SGHRS and CDR2 YFSETQ. This CDR3 spans 16 amino acids. V was shortened by 5 bases and J by 3 bases, with 19 bases between the two germline ends. The CDR3 protein is CASSSPTWDVTDTQYF. CDR3 DNA: TGCGCCAGCAGTTCCCCTACCTGGGATGTTACAGATACGCAGTATTTT.

The V and J genes are TRBV6-5 and TRBJ2-1, with 13 positions matching TRBD2. The CDR3 extends over 13 amino acids. Trimming cost V 8 bases and J 7 bases; bases outside gene matches: 2. The germline CDR1 and CDR2 sequences are MNHEY and SVGAGI. This CDR3 is CASGTSGTNEQFF. CDR3 in DNA: TGTGCCAGCGGGACTAGCGGGACTAATGAGCAGTTCTTC.

V gene TRBV9 combines with J gene TRBJ2-2; 10 positions agree with TRBD1. Germline-derived CDR1 and CDR2 are SGDLS and YYNGEE. The V segment lost 7 bases and the J segment 8 bases; nucleotides outside the gene matches: 8. There are 14 residues in the CDR3. Written as DNA, the CDR3 is TGTGCCAGCGGACCGACAGGGGGCATGGGGGAGCTGTTTTTT. Its protein product is CASGPTGGMGELFF.

The J gene is TRBJ2-3, the V gene TRBV7-9; D is uncertain. Germline CDR1 reads SEHNR; CDR2 reads FQNEAQ (reference sequence). CDR3 length: 13 amino acids. V lost 2 bases and J 4 bases, leaving 7 bases between the germline ends. Here the CDR3 reads CASSLSLADTQYF. CDR3 nucleotides: TGTGCCAGCAGCTTATCCCTCGCAGATACGCAGTATTTT.

V gene TRBV29-1 combines with J gene TRBJ2-1; D is undetermined. The V end was cut by 7 bases, the J end by 9 bases, with 10 bases between. Germline V gives CDR1 SQVTM, CDR2 ANQGSEA. CDR3 length equals 10 residues. Here the CDR3 DNA reads TGCAGCGCTGCTTCTGGTGAGCAGTTCTTC. Its protein product is CSAASGEQFF.

J is TRBJ2-5 and V is TRBV11-2; D may correspond to TRBD1 or TRBD2 (5 bases each). Germline CDR1 and CDR2: SGHAT and FQNNGV. V shed 6 bases and J shed 2 bases, with 10 bases lying between them. The CDR3 is 13 amino acids. The CDR3 DNA reads TGTGCCAGCAGTTTATGGGGGCAAGAGACCCAGTACTTC. Translated: CASSLWGQETQYF.

The chain employs TRBV28 and TRBJ2-7, with unresolved D. The germline V and J ends were trimmed by 3 bases and 0 bases, with 9 bases remaining between them. This CDR3 has 14 residues. Germline V gene lookup returns CDR1 MDHEN and CDR2 SYDVKM. CDR3 in amino acids: CASSFLNPSYEQYF. CDR3 nucleotides: TGTGCCAGCAGTTTTTTGAACCCCTCCTACGAGCAGTACTTC.

The genes are TRBV11-1 and TRBJ1-1; 9 nucleotides align to TRBD1. The CDR3 extends over 15 amino acids. Germline assignment: CDR1 SGHAT and CDR2 FQDESV (reference sequence). Trimming took 5 bases from V and 2 from J; bases not matched to a gene: 6. Here the CDR3 DNA reads TGTGCCAGCAGCGGACCGGGACAGGGAAACACTGAAGCTTTCTTT. Its translation: CASSGPGQGNTEAFF.

This clone appeared once. The chain is built from TRBV5-1 and TRBJ2-7; no clear D gene. V was shortened by 3 bases and J by 4 bases, with 17 bases between the two germline ends. CDR1 is SGHRS, CDR2 YFSETQ, per germline. The CDR3 has 15 residues. CDR3 sequence: CASSWKDGNRYEQYF. CDR3 nucleotides: TGCGCCAGCAGCTGGAAGGACGGCAACCGATACGAGCAGTACTTC.

For this clone: Distinct nucleotide sequences in the sample also encode this CDR3. CDR3 bases: TGTGCCAGCAGTTTTCTTCGTTATAGCAATCAGCCCCAGCATTTT. Amino acids: CASSFLRYSNQPQHF. V is TRBV28 and J is TRBJ1-5; no firm D call. V dropped 3 bases and J dropped 0 bases, with 9 bases sitting between them. The CDR3 is made up of 15 amino acids. CDR1 and CDR2 from the germline V gene are MDHEN and SYDVKM.

The V gene is TRBV28, the J gene TRBJ2-1, with D perhaps matching TRBD2 (6 bases). Trimming left V 3 bases short and J 6 bases short, with 15 bases between. From germline, CDR1 is MDHEN and CDR2 SYDVKM. The CDR3 consists of 15 residues. CDR3 protein: CASSLRPGAGNEQFF. CDR3 coding DNA: TGTGCCAGCAGTTTGCGTCCGGGAGCGGGCAATGAGCAGTTCTTC.

The V gene is TRBV28, the J gene TRBJ2-5; 10 bases align to TRBD2. V gave up 1 base and J gave up 4 bases; unmatched junction bases: 15. The germline V gene has CDR1 MDHEN and CDR2 SYDVKM. The CDR3 is 19 residues long. This CDR3 reads CASSLSLAGDLVGRETQYF. CDR3 bases: TGTGCCAGCAGTTTATCCCTAGCGGGAGATTTGGTTGGACGAGAGACCCAGTACTTC.

This clone has just one count. J is TRBJ2-5 and V is TRBV11-3, with 8 bases identical to TRBD1. CDR1 and CDR2 (germline): SGHNT, YENEEA. The CDR3 spans 14 residues. The V segment lost 1 base and the J segment 5 bases; nucleotides outside the gene matches: 3. CDR3 coding DNA: TGTGCCAGCAGCTTAGGGACAGGGATGGAGACCCAGTACTTC. Translating gives CASSLGTGMETQYF. Full variable domain (outside the CDR3, taken from reference TRBV11-3 and TRBJ2-5): EAGVVQSPRYKIIEKKQPVAFWCNPISGHNTLYWYLQNLGQGPELLIRYENEEAVDDSQLPKDRFSAERLKGVDSTLKIQPAELGDSAVYLCASSLGTGMETQYFGPGTRLLVL.

This chain uses TRBV13 with TRBJ2-1; unclear D gene. Looked up from germline, CDR1 is PRHDT and CDR2 is FYEKMQ (reference sequence). V lost 1 base and J 7 bases, leaving 5 bases between the germline ends. The CDR3 consists of 12 residues. The CDR3 nucleotides read TGTGCCAGCAGCTTAGTAGGAAATGAGCAGTTCTTC. It specifies CASSLVGNEQFF.

In the case of this clone: The sample has other DNA sequences that encode this CDR3 too. The chain is built from TRBV28 and TRBJ1-5, with D possibly being TRBD1 (6 bases). This CDR3 region has 14 residues. Per the germline V gene, CDR1 is MDHEN and CDR2 is SYDVKM. Trimming removed 2 bases at V and 3 bases at J, with 8 bases between. In nucleotides, the CDR3 is TGTGCCAGCAGTTTACGGGGGGCCAATCAGCCCCAGCATTTT. Translation gives CASSLRGANQPQHF.

The V and J genes are TRBV6-5 and TRBJ2-7, with no clear D. V was shortened by 2 bases and J by 3 bases, with 8 bases between the two germline ends. The CDR3 length is 13 residues. Germline V gene sequence: CDR1 MNHEY, CDR2 SVGAGI. For the CDR3, the DNA is TGTGCCAGCAGTTACACAATAGACTACGAGCAGTACTTC. Amino acid sequence: CASSYTIDYEQYF.

The chain links TRBV28 to TRBJ1-1, with 7 bases matching TRBD1. Trimming removed 6 bases from V and 3 bases from J; junction bases left unmatched: 7. In germline, CDR1 is MDHEN, CDR2 SYDVKM. This CDR3 contains 14 residues. The CDR3 region has the DNA TGTGCCAGCAGGGGAATCGGACAGGACACTGAAGCTTTCTTT. It yields the protein CASRGIGQDTEAFF. Drawing the rest from reference TRBV28 and TRBJ1-1, the complete variable domain is DVKVTQSSRYLVKRTGEKVFLECVQDMDHENMFWYRQDPGLGLRLIYFSYDVKMKEKGDIPEGYSVSREKKERFSLILESASTNQTSMYLCASRGIGQDTEAFFGQGTRLTVV.

The genes are TRBV5-5 and TRBJ2-4; D call uncertain. CDR1 is SGHKS and CDR2 is YYEKEE in the germline V gene (reference sequence). This CDR3 has 13 residues. V shed 0 bases and J shed 8 bases, with 9 bases lying between them. The DNA of the CDR3 is TGTGCCAGCAGCTTGGGCACCACGGACATTCAGTACTTC. Protein sequence: CASSLGTTDIQYF. Combining the CDR3 with reference TRBV5-5 and TRBJ2-4 gives the whole variable domain DAGVTQSPTHLIKTRGQQVTLRCSPISGHKSVSWYQQVLGQGPQFIFQYYEKEERGRGNFPDRFSARQFPNYSSELNVNALLLGDSALYLCASSLGTTDIQYFGAGTRLSVL.

The chain has TRBV27 and TRBJ2-1; 8 nucleotides align to TRBD2. The CDR3 is 15 amino acids. Germline V gene lookup returns CDR1 MNHEY and CDR2 SMNVEV (reference sequence). V shed 6 bases and J 4 bases; nucleotides not matched to a gene: 8. CDR3 sequence: CASSPLAVRYNEQFF. The DNA for the CDR3 is TGTGCCAGCAGCCCACTAGCGGTCAGATACAATGAGCAGTTCTTC.

The chain has TRBV2 and TRBJ1-2; 9 bases match TRBD1. The CDR3 has 14 amino acids. With V trimmed by 2 bases and J by 8 bases, 6 bases remained unmatched. The germline gives CDR1 SNHLY, CDR2 FYNNEI. The CDR3 is CASSESPGTGGYTF. CDR3 DNA: TGTGCCAGCAGTGAATCCCCCGGGACAGGGGGCTACACCTTC.

As to this clone: The junction differs from germline at one of its ends, possibly a read error. The chain joins TRBV6-5 to TRBJ2-7; 11 bases fit TRBD2. The CDR3 is 13 amino acids. Per germline, CDR1 MNHEY and CDR2 SVGAGI. DNA of the CDR3: TGTGCCAGCAGTACCGGGACTAGCGGCTCTACGACGTTC. Translation gives CASSTGTSGSTTF.

The rearrangement links TRBV19 to TRBJ1-5, with 9 nucleotides matching TRBD1. The V segment lost 4 bases and the J segment 5 bases; nucleotides outside the gene matches: 6. This CDR3 spans 15 amino acids. Germline CDR1 LNHDA, CDR2 SQIVND (reference sequence). The CDR3 DNA sequence: TGTGCCAGTAGTAATTCGGGACAGGGCTATCAGCCCCAGCATTTT. Residues: CASSNSGQGYQPQHF.

CDR3 region: CASSKARQMNTEAFF. The CDR3 coding sequence is TGTGCCAGCAGCAAAGCTAGGCAGATGAACACTGAAGCTTTCTTT. J is TRBJ1-1 and V is TRBV21-1. TRBV21-1 is recorded as a pseudogene. The CDR3 contains 15 residues.

This clone has just a few counts. V usage is TRBV18 and J usage is TRBJ2-1; TRBD1 matches at 7 bases. The length of the CDR3 is 16 residues. The junction had 7 bases not matched to a gene; V was cut back by 3 bases and J by 2 bases. The germline V gene has CDR1 KGHSH and CDR2 LQKENI. The CDR3 nucleotides read TGTGCCAGCTCACCCCGTACAGGGGAGACCTACAATGAGCAGTTCTTC. Translated: CASSPRTGETYNEQFF.